These 28 T cell receptor beta chains originate from one sample sequenced in a study of blood T cell repertoires in COVID-19. Clones were read by immunoSEQ multiplex PCR, and TCRdb kept only the in-frame ones, dropping some. The table shows around 67,000 clones, with 75% to 90% occurring only once. The source material was peripheral blood. Receptor source: a man aged 50-60 years with active COVID-19.

The chain carries TRBV7-3 and TRBJ2-7, with no clear D. Germline lookup yields CDR1 SGHTA and CDR2 FQGTGA. V dropped 1 base and J dropped 0 bases, with 7 bases sitting between them. The CDR3 has 14 amino acids. Written as DNA, the CDR3 is TGTGCCAGCAGCTTAAACAGCCTCTCCTACGAGCAGTACTTC. Its translation is CASSLNSLSYEQYF. The entire variable domain, with the rest obtained from reference TRBV7-3 and TRBJ2-7, is as follows: GAGVSQTPSNKVTEKGKYVELRCDPISGHTALYWYRQSLGQGPEFLIYFQGTGAADDSGLPNDRFFAVRPEGSVSTLKIQRTERGDSAVYLCASSLNSLSYEQYFGPGTRLTVT.

This chain links TRBV30 with TRBJ2-5, with 8 nucleotides matching TRBD2. V lost 4 bases to trimming and J lost 5 bases; unmatched junction nucleotides: 6. Germline assignment: CDR1 GTSNPN and CDR2 SVGIG (reference sequence). The CDR3 runs 13 residues. The DNA for the CDR3 is TGTGCCTGGACCAGCGGGGGATGGGAGACCCAGTACTTC. Amino acids: CAWTSGGWETQYF. The complete variable domain, with remaining parts taken from reference TRBV30 and TRBJ2-5, reads SQTIHQWPATLVQPVGSPLSLECTVEGTSNPNLYWYRQAAGRGLQLLFYSVGIGQISSEVPQNLSASRPQDRQFILSSKKLLLSDSGFYLCAWTSGGWETQYFGPGTRLLVL.

The chain recombines TRBV19 with TRBJ2-3; D might be TRBD1 (6 bases). The ends were cut back, 1 base at V and 5 bases at J, with 10 bases in the middle. CDR3 length equals 14 residues. Germline CDR1 LNHDA, CDR2 SQIVND (reference sequence). In nucleotides, the CDR3 is TGTGCCAGTAGTATAGTGCAGGGGAAAGATACGCAGTATTTT. It specifies CASSIVQGKDTQYF.

CDR3: CASSTGTGNEQYF. In DNA, the CDR3 is TGTGCCAGCAGTACCGGGACAGGGAACGAGCAGTACTTC. V is TRBV6-4 and J is TRBJ2-7; TRBD1 matches 9 bases. The CDR3 totals 13 residues. V dropped 5 bases and J dropped 5; count of bases not matched to a gene: 4. The germline V gene has CDR1 MRHNA and CDR2 SNTAGT.

This chain joins TRBV10-3 and TRBJ1-6; D call uncertain. In germline, CDR1 is ENHRY, CDR2 SYGVKD. The CDR3 covers 15 residues. Between the trimmed V and J ends, which lost 6 bases and 9 bases, there was a span of 18 bases. CDR3 amino acids: CAIRAVRLAGSPLHF. The CDR3 DNA follows: TGTGCCATCAGGGCGGTAAGATTGGCCGGTTCACCCCTCCACTTT.

The rearrangement links TRBV6-5 to TRBJ1-2; 8 bases are a match to TRBD1. With 6 bases clipped from V and 3 bases from J, the junction kept 3 bases outside the gene matches. Germline lookup yields CDR1 MNHEY and CDR2 SVGAGI. The CDR3 loop spans 13 amino acids. The CDR3 nucleotides are TGTGCCAGCAGAACGGACAGGGACTATGGCTACACCTTC. It encodes CASRTDRDYGYTF.

The chain couples TRBV5-1 to TRBJ2-7, with a possible D match to TRBD1 (6 bases). CDR1 SGHRS and CDR2 YFSETQ come from the germline V gene. Trimming cost V 7 bases and J 2 bases, with 19 bases left between them. The CDR3 covers 15 residues. DNA for the CDR3: TGCGCCAGCGCTCTTCGGGGACAAGGAGCCTACGAGCAGTACTTC. Translated, it gives CASALRGQGAYEQYF.

The V gene is TRBV27, the J gene TRBJ2-1; D is possibly TRBD2 (6 bases). V was shortened by 6 bases and J by 8 bases, with 17 bases between the two germline ends. From germline, CDR1 is MNHEY and CDR2 SMNVEV (reference sequence). CDR3 length: 14 residues. CDR3 DNA: TGTGCCAGCAGCCCGGACTACCCTGGGGATGAGCAGTTCTTC. Residues: CASSPDYPGDEQFF.

The J gene is TRBJ2-3, the V gene TRBV7-2; 10 bases map to TRBD1. J was trimmed by 5 bases and V by 5 bases; bases with no gene match: 7. This CDR3 comprises 15 residues. Germline V gene data show CDR1 as SGHTA and CDR2 as FQGNSA. CDR3 nucleotides: TGTGCCAGCAGCCGCCCCGGGACAGGGGTAGATACGCAGTATTTT. Its translation is CASSRPGTGVDTQYF.

In this sample, this clone turned up a few times. V gene TRBV7-9 combines with J gene TRBJ2-1; TRBD2 matches 8 bases. The CDR3 has 16 amino acids. V lost 4 bases and J lost 0; bases outside the gene matches: 5. Germline V gene data show CDR1 as SEHNR and CDR2 as FQNEAQ (reference sequence). CDR3 in amino acids: CASSSISGNSYNEQFF. The DNA of the CDR3 is TGTGCCAGCAGCTCGATTAGCGGGAACTCCTACAATGAGCAGTTCTTC.

The gene calls are TRBV28 and TRBJ2-5, with no clear D. The CDR3 length is 14 residues. The V gene lost 8 bases and the J gene lost 4 bases, with 17 bases spanning the gap. Per the germline V gene, CDR1 is MDHEN and CDR2 is SYDVKM. CDR3 protein: CASVPGVLGETQYF. The CDR3 bases are TGTGCCAGCGTCCCAGGCGTACTCGGAGAGACCCAGTACTTC.

This chain joins TRBV28 and TRBJ1-5; D may be TRBD1 (6 bases). The CDR3 extends over 16 amino acids. The V gene lost 7 bases and the J gene lost 0 bases, with 16 bases spanning the gap. Looked up from germline, CDR1 is MDHEN and CDR2 is SYDVKM. For the CDR3, the DNA is TGTGCCAGCACCGACGCCAGGGGACGTAGCAATCAGCCCCAGCATTTT. Translated: CASTDARGRSNQPQHF.

The chain recombines TRBV9 with TRBJ1-2, with 8 bases identical to TRBD1. CDR3 length: 14 residues. V shed 6 bases and J 7 bases; nucleotides not matched to a gene: 11. Germline CDR1 and CDR2: SGDLS and YYNGEE. CDR3 in amino acids: CASTRVSDRGGYTF. In nucleotides, the CDR3 is TGTGCCAGCACTCGCGTATCTGACAGGGGTGGCTACACCTTC.

The chain combines TRBV28 with TRBJ2-7; 12 bases are shared with TRBD2. V was clipped by 6 bases and J by 2 bases; unmatched bases: 2. Germline V gene sequence: CDR1 MDHEN, CDR2 SYDVKM. This CDR3 contains 14 residues. The CDR3 sequence is CASRGLAGAYEQYF. DNA of the CDR3: TGTGCCAGCAGGGGACTAGCGGGTGCCTACGAGCAGTACTTC. Supplemented by reference TRBV28 and TRBJ2-7, the full variable domain reads DVKVTQSSRYLVKRTGEKVFLECVQDMDHENMFWYRQDPGLGLRLIYFSYDVKMKEKGDIPEGYSVSREKKERFSLILESASTNQTSMYLCASRGLAGAYEQYFGPGTRLTVT.

The gene calls are TRBV4-3 and TRBJ2-1, with D maybe TRBD2 (6 bases). The V gene lost 0 bases and the J gene lost 3 bases, with 15 bases spanning the gap. CDR1 is LGHNA, CDR2 YSLEER, per germline. CDR3 length: 17 residues. The CDR3 DNA reads as TGCGCCAGCAGCCAAGATGCCCTTGGGGGGATCTACAATGAGCAGTTCTTC. Protein product: CASSQDALGGIYNEQFF.

The rearrangement uses TRBV19 and TRBJ1-4; possible D gene TRBD1, 6 bases. CDR3 length: 14 residues. The germline gives CDR1 LNHDA, CDR2 SQIVND (reference sequence). V was pared by 6 bases and J by 7 bases, with 15 bases between. The CDR3 is CASRDRHAGEKLFF. In DNA form, the CDR3 reads TGTGCCAGTAGGGACAGACATGCGGGTGAAAAACTGTTTTTT.

The rearrangement joins TRBV6-1 to TRBJ1-5; a possible D gene is TRBD1 (6 bases). The CDR3 length is 16 residues. Germline V gene data show CDR1 as MNHNS and CDR2 as SASEGT. Trimming took 3 bases from V and 2 from J, leaving 14 bases between them. Written as DNA, the CDR3 is TGTGCCAGCAGTGACGGCAGGGGTATTGGCAATCAGCCCCAGCATTTT. Protein product: CASSDGRGIGNQPQHF.

A single count supports this clone. The V gene is TRBV27, the J gene TRBJ1-2; D is ambiguous. The CDR3 covers 12 residues. The germline V gene encodes CDR1 MNHEY and CDR2 SMNVEV (reference sequence). V lost 6 bases, J lost 5 bases, and 10 bases lay in between. Here the CDR3 reads CASSPTGYGYTF. For the CDR3, the DNA is TGTGCCAGCAGCCCGACTGGGTATGGCTACACCTTC.

This chain connects TRBV28 to TRBJ2-4; no definite D call. Germline loops: CDR1 MDHEN, CDR2 SYDVKM. The V end was cut by 1 base, the J end by 9 bases, with 10 bases between. CDR3 size: 13 residues. CDR3 protein: CASSLFSTGIQYF. CDR3 bases: TGTGCCAGCAGTTTATTCAGTACGGGCATTCAGTACTTC.

This clone was observed a handful of times. The chain joins TRBV5-4 to TRBJ2-1; 8 bases are a match to TRBD2. The CDR3 is made up of 15 amino acids. Unmatched junction bases numbered 6, after V lost 2 bases and J lost 5 bases. The germline V gene encodes CDR1 SGHNT and CDR2 YYREEE (reference sequence). The CDR3 nucleotides are TGTGCCAGCAGCTTTCCTGGGACTAGGAACAATGAGCAGTTCTTC. Translated: CASSFPGTRNNEQFF.

The chain has TRBV30 and TRBJ1-1, with D possibly being TRBD1 (6 bases). This CDR3 is built from 13 residues. The V and J ends lost 3 bases and 1 base respectively, with 9 bases between them. Germline assignment: CDR1 GTSNPN and CDR2 SVGIG (reference sequence). CDR3 residues: CAWRGQWNTEAFF. CDR3 DNA sequence: TGTGCCTGGAGAGGACAGTGGAACACTGAAGCTTTCTTT.

The chain joins TRBV3-1 (or the pseudogene TRBV3-2) to TRBJ2-6, with D unresolved. Trimming left V 4 bases short and J 2 bases short, with 9 bases between. CDR3 size: 15 residues. Germline-derived CDR1 and CDR2 are LGHDT and YNNKEL (reference sequence). CDR3 nucleotides: TGTGCCAGCAGCCCGAGGCGGACTGGGGCCAACGTCCTGACTTTC. It translates to CASSPRRTGANVLTF.

This chain uses TRBV6-6 with TRBJ2-1; a possible D gene is TRBD2 (6 bases). This CDR3 has 15 residues. CDR1 is MNHNY, CDR2 SVGAGI, per germline (reference sequence). V was shortened by 0 bases and J by 4 bases, with 10 bases between the two germline ends. The DNA for the CDR3 is TGTGCCAGCAGTTACTCGGGCGGGACTTACAATGAGCAGTTCTTC. It yields the protein CASSYSGGTYNEQFF.

The chain links TRBV5-7 to TRBJ1-5; D call uncertain. TRBV5-7 is noted as an ORF with a role that remains uncertain. This CDR3 contains 14 residues. V dropped 5 bases and J dropped 3 bases, with 12 bases sitting between them. The DNA of the CDR3 is TGTGCCAGCAGTTCCACGTGCGTCAATCAGCCCCAGCATTTT. Protein: CASSSTCVNQPQHF.

The chain links TRBV21-1 to TRBJ2-7; TRBD2, the D gene given by the table, was not confirmed from the DNA. TRBV21-1 is termed a pseudogene. The CDR3 consists of 16 residues. The CDR3 loop reads CASSKCPPAEVDEQYF. For the CDR3, the DNA is TGTGCCAGCAGCAAATGCCCCCCGGCCGAGGTCGACGAGCAGTACTTC.

The rearrangement joins TRBV5-4 to TRBJ1-4, with 8 bases that match TRBD1. The CDR3 contains 14 residues. V lost 4 bases, J lost 6 bases, and 5 bases stayed unmatched. The V gene's germline CDR1 is SGHNT and CDR2 YYREEE (reference sequence). DNA for the CDR3: TGTGCCAGCAGCCTAGACAGGGGATATGAAAAACTGTTTTTT. Its translation: CASSLDRGYEKLFF.

This clone has a single count. The CDR3 here is CASRSGAGGTPRTGELFF. CDR3 bases: TGTGCCAGTCGGAGCGGAGCGGGGGGTACACCAAGAACCGGGGAGCTGTTTTTT. This chain connects TRBV5-4 to TRBJ2-2; 9 bases are a match to TRBD2. V lost 8 bases to trimming and J lost 5 bases; unmatched junction nucleotides: 19. CDR3 size: 18 residues. The germline gives CDR1 SGHNT, CDR2 YYREEE (reference sequence).

The chain employs TRBV14 and TRBJ2-3; D ambiguous. V shed 1 base and J shed 0 bases, with 11 bases lying between them. The CDR3 spans 16 residues. The germline gives CDR1 SGHDN, CDR2 FVKESK. The CDR3 nucleotides read TGTGCCAGCAGCCAAGTAGGCGCGGCTAGCACAGATACGCAGTATTTT. It specifies CASSQVGAASTDTQYF.